A single sample gave rise to the 9 T cell receptor beta chains below, sequenced in a study of blood T cell repertoires in COVID-19. TCRdb's table, derived via immunoSEQ multiplex PCR, lists solely in-frame clones and lacks some. The sample lists some 180,000 clones; 85% were seen once. Sample: PBMCs or T cells enriched from blood (not recorded which). Receptors were obtained from a man between 35 and 55 years old who had recovered from COVID-19.

The rearrangement uses TRBV7-9 and TRBJ2-1; 8 bases are a match to TRBD1. The V and J ends lost 2 bases and 13 bases, in that order; junction bases with no gene match: 4. There are 12 residues in the CDR3. Germline lookup yields CDR1 SEHNR and CDR2 FQNEAQ (reference sequence). The CDR3 DNA reads as TGTGCCAGCAGCTTACCCGGACAGGGTCAGTTCTTC. It yields the protein CASSLPGQGQFF.

The chain links TRBV11-1 to TRBJ2-3; D is possibly TRBD1 (6 bases). There are 13 residues in the CDR3. Trimming cost V 5 bases and J 5 bases, with 11 bases left between them. Germline lookup yields CDR1 SGHAT and CDR2 FQDESV (reference sequence). The CDR3 sequence is CASSPGDIDTQYF. The DNA for the CDR3 is TGTGCCAGCAGCCCAGGGGACATAGATACGCAGTATTTT.

The chain couples TRBV19 to TRBJ1-1; D not certain. The CDR3 spans 12 residues. V lost 6 bases to trimming and J lost 6 bases, with 11 bases between them. Germline V lookup: CDR1 LNHDA, CDR2 SQIVND (reference sequence). The CDR3 bases are TGTGCCAGTAGAAGAAGAGAAGCTGAAGCTTTCTTT. Encoded protein: CASRRREAEAFF.

The gene calls are TRBV28 and TRBJ2-1; D may be TRBD1 (6 bases). V was pared by 2 bases and J by 2 bases, with 10 bases between. Germline V CDR1 and CDR2: MDHEN, SYDVKM. This CDR3 spans 15 amino acids. The CDR3, as DNA: TGTGCCAGCAGTTTAGAGGGACACGCCTACAATGAGCAGTTCTTC. The encoded protein is CASSLEGHAYNEQFF.

This clone was seen just once. The V call is TRBV5-8, the J call TRBJ2-1; perhaps TRBD2 as D (6 bases). The CDR3 totals 15 residues. From germline, CDR1 is SGHTS and CDR2 YDEGEE. With 2 bases removed from V and 5 bases from J, the gap between germline ends came to 14 bases. In DNA, the CDR3 is TGTGCCAGCAGCTTTCGGACTATTTCTAACAATGAGCAGTTCTTC. Protein sequence: CASSFRTISNNEQFF.

The CDR3 loop reads CASSSPDREDAFF. The CDR3 DNA is TGTGCCAGCAGCTCCCCGGACAGGGAGGATGCTTTCTTT. The V and J genes are TRBV7-9 and TRBJ1-1; 8 bases fit TRBD1. The V segment lost 4 bases and the J segment 11 bases; nucleotides outside the gene matches: 9. Germline V gene data show CDR1 as SEHNR and CDR2 as FQNEAQ (reference sequence). CDR3 size: 13 residues.

In DNA form, the CDR3 reads TGCGCCAGCAGTGAATTCGAAGGGGTGTCGGCCGAGCAGTACTTC. Its protein product is CASSEFEGVSAEQYF. This chain links TRBV10-1 with TRBJ2-7; D possibly corresponds to TRBD1 (5 bases). Germline CDR1 and CDR2: WNHNN and SYGVQD (reference sequence). The CDR3 loop spans 15 amino acids. V dropped 3 bases and J dropped 6 bases, with 18 bases sitting between them.

This chain joins TRBV19 and TRBJ1-5; perhaps TRBD1 as D (5 bases). CDR1 is LNHDA and CDR2 is SQIVND in the germline V gene (reference sequence). Trimming removed 6 bases from V and 6 bases from J, with 27 bases in between. The CDR3 contains 18 residues. For the CDR3, the DNA is TGTGCCAGTAGCGCGGGGCCTACCCATCTATTAGTCGGTCAGCCCCAGCATTTT. It specifies CASSAGPTHLLVGQPQHF.

Here the CDR3 reads CASWGGLNTGELFF. CDR3 coding DNA: TGTGCCAGCTGGGGGGGCTTGAACACCGGGGAGCTGTTTTTT. The chain joins TRBV27 to TRBJ2-2, with D tentatively TRBD2 (7 bases). V lost 8 bases and J 1 base, leaving 11 bases between the germline ends. CDR1 and CDR2 from the germline V gene are MNHEY and SMNVEV (reference sequence). The CDR3 runs to 14 residues.